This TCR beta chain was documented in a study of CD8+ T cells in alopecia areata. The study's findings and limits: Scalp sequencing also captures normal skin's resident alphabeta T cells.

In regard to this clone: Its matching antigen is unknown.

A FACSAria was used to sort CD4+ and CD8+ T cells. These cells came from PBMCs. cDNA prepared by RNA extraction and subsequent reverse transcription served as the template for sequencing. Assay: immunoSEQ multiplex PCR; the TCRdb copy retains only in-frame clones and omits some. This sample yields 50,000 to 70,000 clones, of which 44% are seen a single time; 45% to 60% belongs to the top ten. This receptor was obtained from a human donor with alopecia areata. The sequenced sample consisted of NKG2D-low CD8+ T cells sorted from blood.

In DNA, the CDR3 is TGCGCCAGCAGTAAAGGGGGTGTACGCACTGAAGCTTTCTTT. Amino acid sequence: CASSKGGVRTEAFF. V and J are TRBV5-1 and TRBJ1-1; possibly TRBD1 for D (6 bases). CDR1 and CDR2 (germline): SGHRS, YFSETQ. Trimming took 5 bases from V and 4 from J, leaving 15 bases between them. This CDR3 spans 14 amino acids.